The 12 T cell receptor beta chains listed next were all sequenced from one sample in a study of T cell repertoires in cytomegalovirus infection. One entry per CDR3 protein results from TCRdb running MiXCR on the reads. The profile shows under 850,000 distinct CDR3 sequences, around 30% of them singletons. These receptors have no known antigen. Sequencing used cultured PBMCs, obtained from culture after CMV antigen stimulation. These receptors originate from a human donor in good health (CMV status not recorded). Some clones in this sample may be carry-over from other donors' samples.

The chain recombines TRBV27 with TRBJ2-1, with 11 positions matching TRBD2. V was pared by 5 bases and J by 4 bases, with 4 bases of the junction left unmatched. CDR3 length equals 15 residues. The germline V gene encodes CDR1 MNHEY and CDR2 SMNVEV (reference sequence). This CDR3 reads CASSGIAGGYNEQFF. CDR3 nucleotide sequence: TGTGCCAGCAGTGGGATAGCGGGGGGGTACAATGAGCAGTTCTTC.

The chain is built from TRBV7-2 and TRBJ1-3; a weak D match, TRBD1 (5 bases). Deletions cut 2 bases from V and 6 bases from J, with 11 bases between. This CDR3 is 14 amino acids long. In germline, CDR1 is SGHTA, CDR2 FQGNSA. The CDR3, as DNA: TGTGCCAGCAGCTTATTTTCGGGGCAAAACACCATATATTTT. This encodes CASSLFSGQNTIYF.

The chain employs TRBV9 and TRBJ1-5, with D perhaps matching TRBD1 (5 bases). In germline, CDR1 is SGDLS, CDR2 YYNGEE. This CDR3 contains 14 residues. The V end was cut by 0 bases, the J end by 8 bases, with 12 bases between. The DNA of the CDR3 is TGTGCCAGCAGCGTAGGAACAGGTCAGGAGCCCCAGCATTTT. This translates into CASSVGTGQEPQHF.

This clonotype was counted only a few times. The V and J genes are TRBV19 and TRBJ2-1; no firm D call. This CDR3 has 15 residues. Per the germline V gene, CDR1 is LNHDA and CDR2 is SQIVND (reference sequence). Between the trimmed V and J ends, which lost 2 bases and 2 bases, there was a span of 10 bases. CDR3 DNA sequence: TGTGCCAGTAGTATACGGTCACCAACCTACAATGAGCAGTTCTTC. Translating it yields CASSIRSPTYNEQFF.

This clonotype appeared a few times. The chain recombines TRBV4-2 with TRBJ2-3; D might be TRBD1 or TRBD2, each matching 5 bases. Germline V CDR1 and CDR2: LGHNA, YNFKEQ. The CDR3 spans 14 residues. The V gene lost 0 bases and the J gene lost 5 bases, with 9 bases spanning the gap. Written as DNA, the CDR3 is TGTGCCAGCAGCCAAGATAGTGGGGGAGATACGCAGTATTTT. The encoded protein is CASSQDSGGDTQYF.

The chain couples TRBV14 to TRBJ1-5, with D perhaps matching TRBD1 (5 bases). This CDR3 comprises 14 residues. Germline CDR1 and CDR2: SGHDN and FVKESK. Trimming took 3 bases from V and 1 from J, leaving 7 bases between them. The CDR3 DNA reads TGTGCCAGCAGCCATACAGGAAGCAATCAGCCCCAGCATTTT. Protein product: CASSHTGSNQPQHF.

This chain connects TRBV10-3 to TRBJ2-5; 7 bases map to TRBD1. Germline CDR1 and CDR2: ENHRY and SYGVKD. This CDR3 has 13 residues. With 11 bases clipped from V and 1 base from J, the junction kept 7 bases outside the gene matches. The CDR3 nucleotides are TGTGCCTCAAATCAGGGGGTCCAAGAGACCCAGTACTTC. This translates into CASNQGVQETQYF.

The chain recombines TRBV7-2 with TRBJ2-7; possible D gene TRBD2, 5 bases. The CDR3 is made up of 14 amino acids. Germline V gene data show CDR1 as SGHTA and CDR2 as FQGNSA. V lost 2 bases and J lost 6, with 14 bases in between. This CDR3 reads CASSLRAAVSEQYF. CDR3 in DNA: TGTGCCAGCAGCTTAAGAGCGGCGGTGAGCGAGCAGTACTTC. Complete variable domain (other parts from reference TRBV7-2 and TRBJ2-7): GAGVSQSPSNKVTEKGKDVELRCDPISGHTALYWYRQSLGQGLEFLIYFQGNSAPDKSGLPSDRFSAERTGGSVSTLTIQRTQQEDSAVYLCASSLRAAVSEQYFGPGTRLTVT.

This rearrangement joins TRBV12-3 or TRBV12-4 to TRBJ1-4, with TRBD1 as a possible D gene (6 bases). Trimming cost V 6 bases and J 5 bases, with 16 bases left between them. This CDR3 region has 15 residues. The CDR3 nucleotides are TGTGCCAGCAGCCCTACCGGACAGCAAAATGAAAAACTGTTTTTT. Translation: CASSPTGQQNEKLFF.

In this sample, this clonotype turned up a few times. The rearrangement joins TRBV5-1 to TRBJ2-1, with 8 bases fitting TRBD1. Germline values: CDR1 SGHRS, CDR2 YFSETQ. The CDR3 covers 16 residues. The trim removed 0 bases at V and 7 bases at J, leaving 9 bases unmatched. CDR3 bases: TGCGCCAGCAGCTTGGCCCCGGGACAGGAGGGAAATGAGCAGTTCTTC. Its protein is CASSLAPGQEGNEQFF.

This clonotype was detected a few times. The rearrangement links TRBV12-3 or TRBV12-4 to TRBJ2-1; possible D gene TRBD2, 6 bases. The V gene lost 7 bases and the J gene lost 7 bases, with 14 bases spanning the gap. The CDR3 runs to 13 residues. The CDR3 spells CASMGGVENEQFF. DNA for the CDR3: TGTGCCAGCATGGGCGGGGTGGAAAATGAGCAGTTCTTC.

J is TRBJ2-1 and V is TRBV20-1; 11 nucleotides agree with TRBD2. Trimming cost V 0 bases and J 9 bases; bases outside gene matches: 7. There are 15 residues in the CDR3. Germline lookup yields CDR1 DFQATT and CDR2 SNEGSKA (reference sequence). The CDR3 region is CSARELAGAVGEQFF. CDR3 nucleotides: TGCAGTGCTAGAGAACTAGCGGGAGCCGTGGGTGAGCAGTTCTTC.